Presented here are 32 T cell receptor beta chains from one specimen sequenced in a study of blood T cell repertoires in COVID-19. Repertoires were generated with immunoSEQ multiplex PCR, while TCRdb's copy carries only in-frame clones and drops some. Found here are about 170,000 clones, approximately 84% of them singletons; the top ten hold roughly 7.1%. The sequenced material came from peripheral blood. Source of these receptors: a middle-aged man who had recovered from COVID-19.

The chain employs TRBV24-1 and TRBJ2-2, with 8 bases aligning to TRBD1. With 3 bases clipped from V and 7 bases from J, the junction kept 18 bases outside the gene matches. The CDR3 covers 19 residues. Per the germline V gene, CDR1 is KGHDR and CDR2 is SFDVKD. CDR3 region: CATSDSLVRGRGLVGELFF. CDR3 in DNA: TGTGCCACCAGTGATAGCCTGGTTCGGGGCAGGGGGCTCGTCGGGGAGCTGTTTTTT.

In DNA form, the CDR3 reads TGCAGCGTTGAAGATTCCGGGAGAGAAGAGACCCAGTACTTC. Protein product: CSVEDSGREETQYF. The chain recombines TRBV29-1 with TRBJ2-5; D may be TRBD2 (6 bases). The CDR3 runs 14 residues. The germline V gene encodes CDR1 SQVTM and CDR2 ANQGSEA. The V and J ends lost 0 bases and 3 bases respectively, with 11 bases between them. Full variable domain (missing parts from reference TRBV29-1 and TRBJ2-5): SAVISQKPSRDICQRGTSLTIQCQVDSQVTMMFWYRQQPGQSLTLIATANQGSEATYESGFVIDKFPISRPNLTFSTLTVSNMSPEDSSIYLCSVEDSGREETQYFGPGTRLLVL.

Details on this clone: At the DNA level, this CDR3 is encoded by other sequences in the same sample as well. The V and J genes are TRBV4-1 and TRBJ2-7; D is ambiguous. Looked up from germline, CDR1 is MGHRA and CDR2 is YSYEKL. The CDR3 runs to 13 residues. The V end was cut by 1 base, the J end by 4 bases, with 8 bases between. This CDR3 is CASSQVGGYEQYF. Here the CDR3 DNA reads TGCGCCAGCAGCCAAGTCGGCGGTTACGAGCAGTACTTC.

This clone has ten or more counts. The rearrangement links TRBV28 to TRBJ2-3; D gene uncertain. The CDR3 runs 14 residues. V was cut by 3 bases and J by 1 base, with 8 bases left in between. Germline V lookup: CDR1 MDHEN, CDR2 SYDVKM. The CDR3 DNA follows: TGTGCCAGCAGTTTCTTGAGCGGCACAGATACGCAGTATTTT. Its protein product is CASSFLSGTDTQYF.

This rearrangement joins TRBV3-1 (or the pseudogene TRBV3-2) to TRBJ1-6; D is possibly TRBD1 (5 bases). The CDR3 covers 16 residues. Trimming stripped 5 bases from V and 4 bases from J, with 15 bases between. CDR1 is LGHDT, CDR2 YNNKEL, per germline (reference sequence). The CDR3 region has the DNA TGTGCCAGCAGCTCCCGACGGACAATTTATAATTCACCCCTCCACTTT. Translated, it gives CASSSRRTIYNSPLHF.

The V and J genes are TRBV18 and TRBJ2-2; 9 nucleotides line up with TRBD1. The V segment lost 2 bases and the J segment 1 base; nucleotides outside the gene matches: 5. The CDR3 totals 17 residues. Per germline, CDR1 KGHSH and CDR2 LQKENI. The CDR3 bases are TGTGCCAGCTCACCATTTGTGGGACAGGGGAACACCGGGGAGCTGTTTTTT. Translated, it gives CASSPFVGQGNTGELFF.

The chain combines TRBV7-9 with TRBJ2-3; perhaps TRBD1 as D (5 bases). The V end lost 7 bases, the J end lost 0 bases, and 17 bases lay between the germline ends. Per the germline V gene, CDR1 is SEHNR and CDR2 is FQNEAQ (reference sequence). The CDR3 runs to 16 residues. CDR3 in amino acids: CASNYVTGISTDTQYF. The DNA of the CDR3 is TGTGCCAGCAACTACGTTACAGGAATCAGCACAGATACGCAGTATTTT.

In this sample, this clone turned up once. The CDR3 region has the DNA TGTGCCAGCAGCCAAGAGGTCTGGAGCAGTGTTTCCGAGCAGTACTTC. This encodes CASSQEVWSSVSEQYF. The chain has TRBV4-2 and TRBJ2-7; D remains ambiguous. V lost 0 bases and J lost 6, with 18 bases in between. CDR3 length: 16 residues. Germline values: CDR1 LGHNA, CDR2 YNFKEQ.

The rearrangement uses TRBV5-6 and TRBJ2-3; D is possibly TRBD1 (6 bases). The CDR3 is 12 residues long. Germline V gene lookup returns CDR1 SGHDT and CDR2 YYEEEE. The V end was cut by 4 bases, the J end by 7 bases, with 10 bases between. The DNA of the CDR3 is TGTGCCAGCAGCAGGGACATACATACGCAGTATTTT. Translating gives CASSRDIHTQYF.

The chain uses TRBV6-2 or TRBV6-3 and TRBJ1-5; tentative D call: TRBD1 (6 bases). The CDR3 spans 18 residues. Deletions cut 2 bases from V and 1 base from J, with 18 bases between. The germline CDR1 and CDR2 sequences are MNHEY and SVGEGT. The DNA for the CDR3 is TGTGCCAGCAGTTACGCTGCCTTGGACAGATTGAGCAATCAGCCCCAGCATTTT. Its protein is CASSYAALDRLSNQPQHF.

This chain uses TRBV18 with TRBJ2-1; 16 nucleotides match TRBD2. V was clipped by 3 bases and J by 7 bases; unmatched bases: 6. The CDR3 length is 17 residues. The germline V gene encodes CDR1 KGHSH and CDR2 LQKENI. DNA for the CDR3: TGTGCCAGCTCACCGCCGGGACTAGCGGGAGGGCCGAATGAGCAGTTCTTC. It translates to CASSPPGLAGGPNEQFF.

In this sample, this clone turned up once. J is TRBJ2-1 and V is TRBV27; 10 bases are a match to TRBD2. The CDR3 length is 16 residues. Germline V gene lookup returns CDR1 MNHEY and CDR2 SMNVEV (reference sequence). The V gene end was trimmed by 3 bases and the J gene end by 9 bases; junction bases not matched to a gene: 11. The DNA of the CDR3 is TGTGCCAGCAGTTTTAAAGCGGGAGGGCCCGGTTTTGAGCAGTTCTTC. Its protein product is CASSFKAGGPGFEQFF.

CDR3: CASSRTAIRILNTEAFF. The CDR3 DNA follows: TGTGCCAGCAGCAGGACAGCCATTAGGATTTTAAACACTGAAGCTTTCTTT. V gene TRBV5-8 combines with J gene TRBJ1-1; TRBD1 is a possible D gene (6 bases). The CDR3 runs to 17 residues. The germline V gene encodes CDR1 SGHTS and CDR2 YDEGEE. V lost 4 bases and J lost 2, with 21 bases in between.

This clone was seen only once. CDR3 bases: TGTGCCAGCAGCGGAACTAGCTATCACTCCTACAATGAGCAGTTCTTC. Encoded protein: CASSGTSYHSYNEQFF. The J gene is TRBJ2-1, the V gene TRBV6-2 or TRBV6-3; possibly TRBD2 for D (6 bases). Germline-derived CDR1 and CDR2 are MNHEY and SVGEGT. The ends were cut back, 6 bases at V and 0 bases at J, with 15 bases in the middle. The CDR3 extends over 16 amino acids.

CDR3 bases: TGTGCCAGCAGTTACTCCCGGGAGACCGGGGAGCTGTTTTTT. Its protein is CASSYSRETGELFF. The chain employs TRBV6-6 and TRBJ2-2, with a weak D call TRBD2 (6 bases). The length of the CDR3 is 14 residues. From germline, CDR1 is MNHNY and CDR2 SVGAGI (reference sequence). V lost 0 bases to trimming and J lost 5 bases, with 7 bases between them.

This rearrangement joins TRBV7-3 to TRBJ2-3; D is uncertain. The CDR3 runs 14 residues. Trimming removed 5 bases from V and 2 bases from J, with 11 bases in between. Germline V gene lookup returns CDR1 SGHTA and CDR2 FQGTGA. The CDR3 region has the DNA TGTGCCAGCAGCCCCCAGGCCTACACAGATACGCAGTATTTT. Its protein product is CASSPQAYTDTQYF.

This clone was counted once. J is TRBJ2-2 and V is TRBV4-3; 7 nucleotides match TRBD2. The CDR3 contains 17 residues. The germline V gene has CDR1 LGHNA and CDR2 YSLEER. V was clipped by 4 bases and J by 1 base; unmatched bases: 9. Here the CDR3 DNA reads TGCGCCAGCAGCCGAGGGAGGGCTACCCAGAACACCGGGGAGCTGTTTTTT. Its protein is CASSRGRATQNTGELFF.

V usage is TRBV9 and J usage is TRBJ2-2; a possible D gene is TRBD2 (6 bases). Germline assignment: CDR1 SGDLS and CDR2 YYNGEE. The CDR3 consists of 15 residues. V shed 0 bases and J shed 5 bases, with 11 bases lying between them. In nucleotides, the CDR3 is TGTGCCAGCAGCGTAGTGGCAGGGAGGACCGGGGAGCTGTTTTTT. Translation: CASSVVAGRTGELFF.

The chain has TRBV6-5 and TRBJ1-5; perhaps TRBD1 as D (6 bases). The V gene lost 8 bases and the J gene lost 7 bases, with 21 bases spanning the gap. CDR1 and CDR2 from the germline V gene are MNHEY and SVGAGI. The CDR3 consists of 15 residues. The CDR3 DNA reads TGTGCCAGCTGGATAGGGGGGGCGAGGATCCAGCCCCAGCATTTT. Translating gives CASWIGGARIQPQHF.

The chain couples TRBV7-9 to TRBJ2-3; 12 nucleotides agree with TRBD1. The CDR3 has 16 residues. CDR1 and CDR2 from the germline V gene are SEHNR and FQNEAQ (reference sequence). The V segment lost 5 bases and the J segment 6 bases; nucleotides outside the gene matches: 9. CDR3 protein: CASSPPGQGARDTQYF. CDR3 coding DNA: TGTGCCAGCAGCCCCCCGGGACAGGGGGCTCGTGATACGCAGTATTTT.

This clone was detected a few times. The chain joins TRBV4-2 to TRBJ2-2, with no clear D. From germline, CDR1 is LGHNA and CDR2 YNFKEQ. The CDR3 loop spans 15 amino acids. V was shortened by 0 bases and J by 6 bases, with 11 bases between the two germline ends. Written as DNA, the CDR3 is TGTGCCAGCAGCCAAGATAGCAGCTTGTCCGGGGAGCTGTTTTTT. It specifies CASSQDSSLSGELFF.

The genes are TRBV6-6 and TRBJ1-1; D perhaps matches TRBD1 (5 bases). Germline values: CDR1 MNHNY, CDR2 SVGAGI (reference sequence). This CDR3 is built from 14 residues. The ends were cut back, 0 bases at V and 3 bases at J, with 8 bases in the middle. The CDR3 region is CASSYSGAHTEAFF. CDR3 DNA sequence: TGTGCCAGCAGTTACTCAGGGGCCCACACTGAAGCTTTCTTT.

This chain joins TRBV5-8 and TRBJ1-4; 9 bases align to TRBD1. After removal of 4 bases from V and 6 bases from J, the junction contained 10 bases not matched to a gene. The germline V gene encodes CDR1 SGHTS and CDR2 YDEGEE. This CDR3 contains 16 residues. CDR3: CASSGGTGFLDEKLFF. The CDR3 DNA sequence: TGTGCCAGCAGCGGAGGGACAGGGTTTTTGGATGAAAAACTGTTTTTT.

This clone was picked up a small number of times. The chain has TRBV19 and TRBJ2-1, with D possibly being TRBD2 (5 bases). The V end was cut by 4 bases, the J end by 5 bases, with 21 bases between. This CDR3 is 17 amino acids long. From germline, CDR1 is LNHDA and CDR2 SQIVND (reference sequence). The CDR3 loop is CASSKVSLGSSDNEQFF. The CDR3 DNA is TGTGCCAGTAGTAAGGTATCGTTGGGGAGTAGCGACAATGAGCAGTTCTTC.

The CDR3 DNA sequence: TGTGCCAGCAGTTTATGGTCAGGGAAAGACGAGCAGTACTTC. Protein sequence: CASSLWSGKDEQYF. This chain links TRBV27 with TRBJ2-7; D is possibly TRBD1 (5 bases). Germline V CDR1 and CDR2: MNHEY, SMNVEV (reference sequence). The CDR3 has 14 residues. Trimming stripped 1 base from V and 5 bases from J, with 12 bases between.

The chain couples TRBV27 to TRBJ1-1, with D hard to call. The germline V and J ends were trimmed by 3 bases and 1 base, with 6 bases remaining between them. The CDR3 runs 13 residues. CDR1 and CDR2 (germline): MNHEY, SMNVEV (reference sequence). The CDR3 here is CASSFTKNTEAFF. DNA for the CDR3: TGTGCCAGCAGTTTTACAAAGAACACTGAAGCTTTCTTT.

The V and J genes are TRBV13 and TRBJ2-7; 7 bases line up with TRBD2. Losses at the gene ends were 5 bases for V and 5 bases for J; bases not matched to a gene: 9. CDR1 PRHDT and CDR2 FYEKMQ come from the germline V gene (reference sequence). This CDR3 is 14 amino acids long. In DNA, the CDR3 is TGTGCCAGCAGCCAGCATACTAGCGCCAACGAGCAGTACTTC. It codes for CASSQHTSANEQYF.

The gene calls are TRBV6-1 and TRBJ2-7; D not resolved. The germline CDR1 and CDR2 sequences are MNHNS and SASEGT. The CDR3 runs 14 residues. V shed 2 bases and J shed 4 bases, with 12 bases lying between them. CDR3 in amino acids: CASSENLGMYEQYF. In nucleotides, the CDR3 is TGTGCCAGCAGTGAAAACTTGGGCATGTACGAGCAGTACTTC.

The chain couples TRBV2 to TRBJ2-5; possible D gene TRBD2, 7 bases. CDR1 SNHLY and CDR2 FYNNEI come from the germline V gene. Trimming took off 7 bases at V and 4 bases at J, with 16 bases between the two ends. This CDR3 has 14 residues. The CDR3 region has the DNA TGTGCCAGCACTCGGGCGGGGGCCATAGAGACCCAGTACTTC. This sequence encodes CASTRAGAIETQYF.

This clone was observed a single time. The chain is built from TRBV30 and TRBJ1-3; D is possibly TRBD1 (6 bases). The length of the CDR3 is 13 residues. The germline V gene has CDR1 GTSNPN and CDR2 SVGIG (reference sequence). CDR3 protein: CASGDRSGNTIYF. CDR3 coding DNA: TGTGCTTCAGGGGATCGCTCTGGAAACACCATATATTTT.

The V call is TRBV3-1 (or the pseudogene TRBV3-2), the J call TRBJ2-3, with TRBD2 matching 8 bases. The V gene end was trimmed by 0 bases and the J gene end by 6 bases; junction bases not matched to a gene: 5. Looked up from germline, CDR1 is LGHDT and CDR2 is YNNKEL (reference sequence). The CDR3 extends over 15 amino acids. The CDR3 region is CASSQDWTSMDTQYF. The CDR3 coding sequence is TGTGCCAGCAGCCAAGACTGGACTAGCATGGATACGCAGTATTTT.

This chain joins TRBV20-1 and TRBJ1-6; possible D gene TRBD1, 5 bases. V was shortened by 3 bases and J by 7 bases, with 13 bases between the two germline ends. This CDR3 contains 14 residues. Germline V gene lookup returns CDR1 DFQATT and CDR2 SNEGSKA (reference sequence). The CDR3 sequence is CSASPGPSNSPLHF. The CDR3 DNA sequence: TGCAGTGCTAGTCCAGGGCCTTCCAATTCACCCCTCCACTTT.